The source of this T cell receptor (beta chain) is a study of blood T cell repertoires in COVID-19 (dated by TCRdb to the early 2020s). About the study as a whole: Samples from collaborators originated in the United States, Italy and Spain and spanned both the acute and convalescent phases of COVID-19. The material from the prospective study consisted of cDNA or gDNA derived from T cells, B-cell-depleted T cells, or PBMCs. A freely available public database, intended as a resource for researchers studying the immune response to SARS-CoV-2, is where the repertoires were released. Nearly every sample came with metadata listing a de-identified subject ID, COVID-19 status, age in years and sex. Deeply sampled blood TCRbeta repertoires from subjects exposed to, actively infected with, or recovered from COVID-19 were included in the dataset. Where available, HLA class I and class II types were taken from metadata supplied by the sample provider and were not determined by assay-based typing. Samples came from the ongoing ImmuneRACE study (first 160 participants) plus 1,254 subjects from 6 global collaborators.

Of note for this clone: Which antigen it targets is not known. No much larger clone exists at a distance of one base, and base qualities are not known.

TCRbeta CDR3 regions were amplified from genomic DNA using the immunoSEQ Assay, a bias-controlled multiplex PCR. The study's processing was this. Within the assay, amplification of reference gene primers was used to estimate how many nucleated cells each sample contained. To quantify the absolute abundance of each unique TCRbeta CDR3 rearrangement, sequence reads were collapsed and filtered. Productive Simpson clonality was computed per sample as the square root of Simpson's diversity index over productive rearrangements. The immuneACCESS repertoire file appears here via TCRdb, limited to in-frame rearrangements. These files lack a portion of the clones; in checked studies, under half of the deficit traces to unresolved V genes, and the cause of the others is not known. V, J and clone size were drawn from that table, and D and trimming were deduced from the DNA. This sample is represented by about 140,000 clones; approximately 85% of them were singletons. The top ten hold approximately 2% of the sample.

Per the germline V gene, SGHTA is the CDR1 and FQGNSA is the CDR2. V is clipped by 2 bases and J by 8 bases, and the sequence between their germline boundaries is 9 bases long. Taken from cysteine to phenylalanine, the CDR3 has 13 residues. Only the CDR3 DNA is retained, 39 bases long and in frame from the first base. General study outcomes and caveats: How much clinical and demographic metadata was included differed by source and by participant, and the metadata was provided uncurated.

Whole blood was collected in K2EDTA tubes by collaborating institutions according to the institutions' own protocols. For TCRbeta analysis, collaborators shipped samples in one of three forms: frozen whole blood, isolated PBMCs, or DNA extracted from either of those sample types. The sample taken for sequencing was peripheral blood. The rearrangement joined TRBV7-2 to TRBJ2-2; the D gene cannot be named for sure. The receptor was isolated from a man in his sixties or seventies with acute or convalescent COVID-19. The encoded CDR3 is CASSLKRAGELFF. The DNA reads TGTGCCAGCAGCTTAAAGCGTGCGGGGGAGCTGTTTTTT.